This TCR beta chain came from a study of blood T cells in healthy people across ages. Study-wide results and caveats: Shifts in expanded clonotypes may have been confounded by donor CMV status, which was unknown.

Comment on this clonotype: The antigen is undetermined.

The second PCR ran about 6 to 11 cycles with a sample-barcoded 5' primer and J-beta primers. A template-switch adaptor with 12 random nucleotides tagged each cDNA molecule. TCRdb redid the calling of the 5' RACE reads with MiXCR, one entry per CDR3 protein. This sample has roughly 1.9 million distinct CDR3 sequences, with roughly two fifths found just once. Input material: blood. The sequence derives from a human donor in good health.

For the CDR3, the DNA is TGTGCCAGCAGCTTAGGAGATATGTTTCTCAGGGGCGGCTACACCTTC. Translated, it gives CASSLGDMFLRGGYTF. This sequence joins TRBV7-9 and TRBJ1-2; D is possibly TRBD1 (6 bases). Germline loops: CDR1 SEHNR, CDR2 FQNEAQ (reference sequence). The CDR3 sequence is 16 residues long. The ends were cut back, 1 base at V and 8 bases at J, with 20 bases in the middle.